This T cell receptor (beta chain) derives from a study of spatial heterogeneity in lung cancer. Study-wide background: In the raw reads, each unique TCR and UMI combination was present more than ten times on average.

Time point indicated: sample taken at primary tumor resection. Unsorted whole RNA samples from tumor, nontumor lung or frozen PBMC were sequenced. TCRdb redid the calling of the 5' RACE reads with MiXCR, one entry per CDR3 protein. The sample yields more than 50,000 distinct CDR3 sequences, under 7.5% seen once. V was pared by 6 bases and J by 4 bases, with 16 bases between. Per the germline V gene, CDR1 is SEHNR and CDR2 is FQNEAQ (reference sequence). This CDR3 is built from 14 residues. Sequenced here: PBMCs, sampled at surgery. The J gene is TRBJ2-7, the V gene TRBV7-9, with unresolved D. The clonotype comes from a female donor with early-stage non-small cell lung cancer. The DNA for the CDR3 is TGTGCCAGCAGTTATGATCCTACCGGTTACGAGCAGTACTTC. Amino acid sequence: CASSYDPTGYEQYF.